A single sample gave rise to the 3 T cell receptor beta chains below, sequenced in a study of persistence of HIV-infected CD4 T cells. The stimulus was lysate of CMV-infected fibroblasts, around 10 ug/mL. CD4+ T cells upregulating both CD40 ligand and CD69 were sorted as responding cells. The immunoSEQ assay was version 4, run in survey mode. This table comes from immunoSEQ multiplex PCR, and its TCRdb copy is limited to in-frame clones, with some not included. Here the sample spans more than 10,000 clones, over 60% being singletons. These receptors' antigens are unknown. This material consisted of CD4+ T cells sorted from PBMCs after approximately 19-hour stimulation, taken from a patient who received antiretroviral therapy. These receptors were collected from an adult man with HIV who was CMV-seropositive.

As to this clone: The germline gene is not matched at one end of the junction; a read error may be the cause. The chain combines TRBV11-2 with TRBJ2-3; 7 nucleotides line up with TRBD1. The V gene's germline CDR1 is SGHAT and CDR2 FQNNGV. The CDR3 length is 15 residues. The CDR3 spells CASSLGGRSTDTQYF. CDR3 bases: TGTGCCAGCAGTTTAGGGGGCCGGAGCACAGATACGCAGTATTTT.

This clone was counted once. This chain uses TRBV6-5 with TRBJ2-7; D gene uncertain. There are 15 residues in the CDR3. The germline V gene encodes CDR1 MNHEY and CDR2 SVGAGI. Trimming removed 8 bases at V and 0 bases at J, with 17 bases between. The CDR3 loop reads CASGRGGPGSYEQYF. DNA for the CDR3: TGTGCCAGCGGTCGAGGTGGTCCCGGCTCCTACGAGCAGTACTTC.

Here the CDR3 reads CASSSSGGAGTAYNSPLHF. The DNA for the CDR3 is TGCGCCAGCAGCTCCTCGGGTGGAGCCGGGACAGCCTATAATTCACCCCTCCACTTT. The chain combines TRBV5-1 with TRBJ1-6; TRBD1 matches 7 bases. Germline CDR1 reads SGHRS; CDR2 reads YFSETQ. The trim removed 3 bases at V and 2 bases at J, leaving 14 bases unmatched. This CDR3 has 19 amino acids.